A selection of T cell receptor beta chains follows, all from one sample in a study of radiation and T cells in renal cell carcinoma. Sequencing was performed with immunoSEQ multiplex PCR; in TCRdb, only in-frame clones are kept and a portion is missing. The sample yields about 77,000 clones, roughly 83% seen once. Sequenced here: blood, sampled from a patient whose treatment included radiotherapy and nephrectomy. These receptors all stem from a woman aged 55-69 years with renal cell carcinoma. Both conserved end residues are part of each CDR3. The D gene is left open where the match is weak. A clone size is listed for some rows: how often the clone was seen (once, few, many), or a class if it is expanded.

clone size: once; J gene: TRBJ2-1; V gene: TRBV11-3; D gene: NA; CDR3 DNA: TGTGCCAGCAGTACCGGGCCCAACAATGAGCAGTTCTTC; CDR3 protein: CASSTGPNNEQFF
clone size: NA; J gene: TRBJ2-3; V gene: TRBV29-1; D gene: NA; CDR3 DNA: TGCAGCGTTGAAGCTGGGACAGATACGCAGTATTTT; CDR3 protein: CSVEAGTDTQYF
clone size: NA; J gene: TRBJ2-7; V gene: TRBV6-6; D gene: NA; CDR3 DNA: TGTGCCAGCAGTTACCGGTTTAGCTCCTACGAGCAGTACTTC; CDR3 protein: CASSYRFSSYEQYF
clone size: NA; J gene: TRBJ2-7; V gene: TRBV7-2; D gene: TRBD1; CDR3 DNA: TGTGCCAGCAGCTTTCTTCCGGGACAGGGCCCCTACGAGCAGTACTTC; CDR3 protein: CASSFLPGQGPYEQYF
clone size: NA; J gene: TRBJ1-5; V gene: TRBV19; D gene: TRBD1; CDR3 DNA: TGTGCCAGTAGCTCAGGGGGGAGCAATCAGCCCCAGCATTTT; CDR3 protein: CASSSGGSNQPQHF
clone size: NA; J gene: TRBJ2-3; V gene: TRBV9; D gene: TRBD2; CDR3 DNA: TGTGCCAGCAGCGACGGACTAGCGGACACAGATACGCAGTATTTT; CDR3 protein: CASSDGLADTDTQYF
clone size: once; J gene: TRBJ2-3; V gene: TRBV7-3; D gene: TRBD1; CDR3 DNA: TGTGCCAGCAGCCCGGGACAGGGGGCAGATACGCAGTATTTT; CDR3 protein: CASSPGQGADTQYF
clone size: NA; J gene: TRBJ2-7; V gene: TRBV23-1; D gene: NA; CDR3 DNA: TGCGCCAGCAGTTTCCACAGGGGGGGGAACGAGCAGTACTTC; CDR3 protein: CASSFHRGGNEQYF
clone size: once; J gene: TRBJ1-3; V gene: TRBV29-1; D gene: NA; CDR3 DNA: TGCAGCGTTGAAGGGCTGGGGCGCTCTGGAAACACCATATATTTT; CDR3 protein: CSVEGLGRSGNTIYF
clone size: NA; J gene: TRBJ2-3; V gene: TRBV25-1; D gene: NA; CDR3 DNA: TGTGCCAGCAGTGGTCCGGACTCATTCACAGATACGCAGTATTTT; CDR3 protein: CASSGPDSFTDTQYF
clone size: NA; J gene: TRBJ1-5; V gene: TRBV28; D gene: NA; CDR3 DNA: TGTGCCAGCAGTCCCCAGGGGTGGTGGTATAGCAATCAGCCCCAGCATTTT; CDR3 protein: CASSPQGWWYSNQPQHF
clone size: NA; J gene: TRBJ2-5; V gene: TRBV11-2; D gene: NA; CDR3 DNA: TGTGCCAGCAGCTTAGGGGACAAGGCCCAAGAGACCCAGTACTTC; CDR3 protein: CASSLGDKAQETQYF
clone size: many; J gene: TRBJ1-1; V gene: TRBV25-1; D gene: NA; CDR3 DNA: TGTGCCAGCAGCGAAGTTGGGCACACTGAAGCTTTCTTT; CDR3 protein: CASSEVGHTEAFF
clone size: NA; J gene: TRBJ2-3; V gene: TRBV7-6; D gene: NA; CDR3 DNA: TGTGCCAGCAGCTTACGTGGAACAGGCACAGATACGCAGTATTTT; CDR3 protein: CASSLRGTGTDTQYF
clone size: NA; J gene: TRBJ2-7; V gene: TRBV28; D gene: TRBD2; CDR3 DNA: TGTGCCAGCAGTCCCCCCCGGCTAGCGGACTACGAGCAGTACTTC; CDR3 protein: CASSPPRLADYEQYF
clone size: NA; J gene: TRBJ1-2; V gene: TRBV7-2; D gene: TRBD1; CDR3 DNA: TGTGCCAGCAGCGCCCTAACAGGGGACTATGGCTACACCTTC; CDR3 protein: CASSALTGDYGYTF
clone size: NA; J gene: TRBJ1-6; V gene: TRBV18; D gene: NA; CDR3 DNA: TGTGCCAGCTCACCACCGGTGAGGGAAGTGAATTCACCCCTCCACTTT; CDR3 protein: CASSPPVREVNSPLHF